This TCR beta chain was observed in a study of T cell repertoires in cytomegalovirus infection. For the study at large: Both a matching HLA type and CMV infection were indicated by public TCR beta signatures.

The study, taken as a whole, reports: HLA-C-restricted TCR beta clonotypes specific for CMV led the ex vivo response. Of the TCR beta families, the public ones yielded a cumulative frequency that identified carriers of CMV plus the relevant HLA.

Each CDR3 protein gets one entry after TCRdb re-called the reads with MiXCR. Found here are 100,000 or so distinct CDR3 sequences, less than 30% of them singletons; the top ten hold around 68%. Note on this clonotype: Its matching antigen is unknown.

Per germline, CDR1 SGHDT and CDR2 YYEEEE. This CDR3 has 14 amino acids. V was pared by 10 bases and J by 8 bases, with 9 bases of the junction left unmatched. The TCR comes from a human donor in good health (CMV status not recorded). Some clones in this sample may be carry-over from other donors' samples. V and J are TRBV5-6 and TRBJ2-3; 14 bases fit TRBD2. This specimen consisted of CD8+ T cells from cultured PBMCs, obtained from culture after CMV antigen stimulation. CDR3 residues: CAGGTSGGEATQYF. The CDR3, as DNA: TGTGCCGGCGGGACTAGCGGGGGCGAGGCTACGCAGTATTTT.